Shown below are 29 T cell receptor beta chains from a single sample sequenced in a study of blood T cell repertoires in COVID-19. The data were produced by immunoSEQ multiplex PCR, yet TCRdb's version contains in-frame clones alone and is incomplete. The sample lists about 73,000 clones, 65% to 85% seen once, with around 4% in the top ten. The sequenced sample was peripheral blood. The receptors come from a woman aged 60-75 years with acute or convalescent COVID-19.

This chain uses TRBV7-9 with TRBJ2-2; possibly TRBD2 for D (7 bases). The CDR3 contains 15 residues. Germline V gene sequence: CDR1 SEHNR, CDR2 FQNEAQ (reference sequence). V shed 4 bases and J shed 4 bases, with 13 bases lying between them. This CDR3 is CASSSRGAGTGELFF. CDR3 in DNA: TGTGCCAGCAGCTCCCGGGGGGCGGGCACCGGGGAGCTGTTTTTT.

This chain uses TRBV27 with TRBJ1-6, with D possibly being TRBD1 (6 bases). Looked up from germline, CDR1 is MNHEY and CDR2 is SMNVEV (reference sequence). V dropped 3 bases and J dropped 4 bases, with 13 bases sitting between them. The CDR3 consists of 16 residues. CDR3 nucleotide sequence: TGTGCCAGCAGTTTTAAAGGGGACAAGTATAATTCACCCCTCCACTTT. It codes for CASSFKGDKYNSPLHF.

The chain employs TRBV5-6 and TRBJ1-1, with D unresolved. The CDR3 sequence is 11 residues long. Looked up from germline, CDR1 is SGHDT and CDR2 is YYEEEE. The ends were cut back, 0 bases at V and 7 bases at J, with 4 bases in the middle. The CDR3, as DNA: TGTGCCAGCAGCTTGGCGCGTGAAGCTTTCTTT. Protein product: CASSLAREAFF. Filled out from reference TRBV5-6 and TRBJ1-1, the complete variable domain reads DAGVTQSPTHLIKTRGQQVTLRCSPKSGHDTVSWYQQALGQGPQFIFQYYEEEERQRGNFPDRFSGHQFPNYSSELNVNALLLGDSALYLCASSLAREAFFGQGTRLTVV.

Regarding this clone: Other DNA sequences in the sample encode the same CDR3. The chain recombines TRBV4-2 with TRBJ1-1; D call uncertain. The V gene lost 1 base and the J gene lost 1 base, with 7 bases spanning the gap. The CDR3 loop spans 14 amino acids. The germline CDR1 and CDR2 sequences are LGHNA and YNFKEQ. In DNA form, the CDR3 reads TGTGCCAGCAGCCAAGGCACAGCGAACACTGAAGCTTTCTTT. This translates into CASSQGTANTEAFF.

The rearrangement joins TRBV5-5 to TRBJ1-2; 7 bases fit TRBD1. This CDR3 spans 13 amino acids. Germline CDR1 is SGHKS and CDR2 is YYEKEE (reference sequence). V shed 4 bases and J 4 bases; nucleotides not matched to a gene: 4. CDR3 sequence reads: CASSVGTAYGYTF. The CDR3 DNA follows: TGTGCCAGCAGCGTAGGGACAGCCTATGGCTACACCTTC.

V usage is TRBV24-1 and J usage is TRBJ2-2; TRBD2 matches at 8 bases. Looked up from germline, CDR1 is KGHDR and CDR2 is SFDVKD. V dropped 9 bases and J dropped 5; count of bases not matched to a gene: 7. The CDR3 loop spans 14 amino acids. CDR3: CATGAGGGTGELFF. The CDR3 bases are TGTGCCACCGGTGCGGGGGGTGGAACCGGGGAGCTGTTTTTT.

This clone was recorded once. V is TRBV24-1 and J is TRBJ1-1; D perhaps matches TRBD1 (5 bases). V was trimmed by 4 bases and J by 12 bases, leaving 20 bases between them. The germline V gene encodes CDR1 KGHDR and CDR2 SFDVKD. The CDR3 has 14 amino acids. Here the CDR3 DNA reads TGTGCCACCAGTGACCCTCGTCGGGCAGGGAAACCTTTCTTT. This sequence encodes CATSDPRRAGKPFF.

This clone was observed a handful of times. V and J are TRBV5-5 and TRBJ1-1, with 10 bases aligning to TRBD1. This CDR3 has 15 residues. The germline V gene has CDR1 SGHKS and CDR2 YYEKEE (reference sequence). With 0 bases clipped from V and 5 bases from J, the junction kept 4 bases outside the gene matches. The CDR3 DNA reads TGTGCCAGCAGCTTGGGACAGGGGGCTGGTACTGAAGCTTTCTTT. It translates to CASSLGQGAGTEAFF.

The rearrangement links TRBV11-2 to TRBJ2-3, with 8 bases identical to TRBD2. V gave up 1 base and J gave up 5 bases; unmatched junction bases: 2. The CDR3 sequence is 14 residues long. CDR1 SGHAT and CDR2 FQNNGV come from the germline V gene. This chain's CDR3 is CASSLAGGRDTQYF. In DNA, the CDR3 is TGTGCCAGCAGCTTAGCGGGGGGGAGAGATACGCAGTATTTT.

The chain uses TRBV20-1 and TRBJ2-7; possibly TRBD2 for D (5 bases). The CDR3 length is 11 residues. V gave up 0 bases and J gave up 7 bases, with 7 bases separating them. CDR1 DFQATT and CDR2 SNEGSKA come from the germline V gene (reference sequence). The CDR3 DNA reads TGCAGTGCTAGAGAGAGGGAGGAGCAGTACTTC. It yields the protein CSAREREEQYF.

This chain joins TRBV5-1 and TRBJ2-7; TRBD1 matches at 8 bases. The CDR3 loop spans 15 amino acids. J gave up 0 bases and V 3 bases, and 5 bases lay outside the gene matches. The germline V gene has CDR1 SGHRS and CDR2 YFSETQ. CDR3 amino acids: CASSSQGGSSYEQYF. CDR3 DNA: TGCGCCAGCAGCTCACAGGGGGGATCCTCCTACGAGCAGTACTTC.

This clone has only one observation. The V and J genes are TRBV9 and TRBJ1-1, with D perhaps matching TRBD1 (6 bases). The CDR3 is made up of 16 amino acids. Trimming removed 3 bases at V and 1 base at J, with 16 bases between. CDR1 is SGDLS and CDR2 is YYNGEE in the germline V gene. CDR3 sequence reads: CASSGGPTKSNTEAFF. As DNA, the CDR3 is TGTGCCAGCAGCGGGGGGCCCACAAAATCGAACACTGAAGCTTTCTTT.

The V and J genes are TRBV28 and TRBJ2-7; 9 bases fit TRBD2. The CDR3 has 14 amino acids. Trimming cost V 6 bases and J 2 bases; bases outside gene matches: 5. The germline V gene has CDR1 MDHEN and CDR2 SYDVKM. This chain's CDR3 is CASRPAGGTYEQYF. The CDR3 nucleotides are TGTGCCAGCAGACCAGCGGGGGGAACCTACGAGCAGTACTTC.

The chain employs TRBV7-8 and TRBJ1-2, with no clear D. CDR1 is SGHVS, CDR2 FQNEAQ, per germline. The CDR3 consists of 12 residues. V lost 1 base and J lost 6, with 6 bases in between. This CDR3 reads CASSLGRDGYTF. For the CDR3, the DNA is TGTGCCAGCAGCTTAGGTCGGGATGGCTACACCTTC.

This clone appeared a single time. V gene TRBV2 combines with J gene TRBJ1-4; D is unclear. There are 14 residues in the CDR3. The V and J ends lost 4 bases and 6 bases respectively, with 12 bases between them. Germline CDR1 reads SNHLY; CDR2 reads FYNNEI. This chain's CDR3 is CASSANYRDEKLFF. CDR3 bases: TGTGCCAGCAGTGCAAATTACAGAGATGAAAAACTGTTTTTT.

The rearrangement uses TRBV7-2 and TRBJ2-5, with D uncertain. Germline V CDR1 and CDR2: SGHTA, FQGNSA. The germline V and J ends were trimmed by 4 bases and 7 bases, with 7 bases remaining between them. The CDR3 contains 11 residues. The CDR3, as DNA: TGTGCCAGCAGCTCCCTTTGGACCCAGTACTTC. It is translated as CASSSLWTQYF. The complete variable domain, with remaining parts taken from reference TRBV7-2 and TRBJ2-5, reads GAGVSQSPSNKVTEKGKDVELRCDPISGHTALYWYRQSLGQGLEFLIYFQGNSAPDKSGLPSDRFSAERTGGSVSTLTIQRTQQEDSAVYLCASSSLWTQYFGPGTRLLVL.

The chain couples TRBV6-4 to TRBJ1-2, with TRBD1 matching over 11 bases. Germline lookup yields CDR1 MRHNA and CDR2 SNTAGT. The CDR3 length is 15 residues. V lost 5 bases to trimming and J lost 7 bases; unmatched junction nucleotides: 9. This CDR3 reads CASSPGQGALSGYTF. In DNA, the CDR3 is TGTGCCAGCAGTCCCGGACAGGGGGCCTTATCTGGCTACACCTTC.

This chain uses TRBV5-1 with TRBJ2-2; D gene uncertain. The CDR3 runs to 13 residues. Trimming took 4 bases from V and 1 from J, leaving 5 bases between them. Germline CDR1 and CDR2: SGHRS and YFSETQ. Written as DNA, the CDR3 is TGCGCCAGCAGCGGCGGGAACACCGGGGAGCTGTTTTTT. Translating it yields CASSGGNTGELFF.

The chain couples TRBV7-2 to TRBJ1-2, with 7 bases aligning to TRBD1. Germline V gene sequence: CDR1 SGHTA, CDR2 FQGNSA. The trim removed 4 bases at V and 1 base at J, leaving 6 bases unmatched. The CDR3 extends over 15 amino acids. CDR3 amino acids: CASSSLNRGNYGYTF. The CDR3 coding sequence is TGTGCCAGCAGCTCGCTAAACAGGGGTAACTATGGCTACACCTTC.

In its sample, this clone was seen a few times. V and J are TRBV28 and TRBJ1-5, with 10 bases matching TRBD1. The CDR3 totals 16 residues. Germline values: CDR1 MDHEN, CDR2 SYDVKM. The J segment lost 0 bases and the V segment lost 8 bases, leaving 7 bases of the junction unmatched. CDR3 residues: CASATGTGDSNQPQHF. The CDR3 DNA reads TGTGCCAGCGCCACTGGGACAGGGGATAGCAATCAGCCCCAGCATTTT.

J is TRBJ1-5 and V is TRBV19; D gene unclear. Germline-derived CDR1 and CDR2 are LNHDA and SQIVND (reference sequence). This CDR3 is built from 15 residues. V shed 10 bases and J shed 9 bases, with 25 bases lying between them. The CDR3 sequence: CATKAAVGGYLPQHF. CDR3 nucleotides: TGTGCCACTAAGGCCGCGGTGGGAGGGTATCTGCCCCAGCATTTT.

V is TRBV30 and J is TRBJ1-1; TRBD1 matches at 12 bases. Germline loops: CDR1 GTSNPN, CDR2 SVGIG (reference sequence). The trim removed 2 bases at V and 5 bases at J, leaving 12 bases unmatched. The CDR3 loop spans 17 amino acids. CDR3 residues: CAWSPSGTGGWITEAFF. For the CDR3, the DNA is TGTGCCTGGAGTCCATCCGGGACAGGGGGCTGGATAACTGAAGCTTTCTTT.

The chain has TRBV25-1 and TRBJ2-2; a possible D gene is TRBD2 (6 bases). CDR1 and CDR2 (germline): MGHDK, SYGVNS. The CDR3 consists of 13 residues. Trimming pared 4 bases from V and 8 bases from J, leaving 11 bases between. CDR3 sequence reads: CASSGSGTGELFF. Written as DNA, the CDR3 is TGTGCCAGCAGTGGCTCAGGGACTGGGGAGCTGTTTTTT. Full variable domain (outside the CDR3, taken from reference TRBV25-1 and TRBJ2-2): EADIYQTPRYLVIGTGKKITLECSQTMGHDKMYWYQQDPGMELHLIHYSYGVNSTEKGDLSSESTVSRIRTEHFPLTLESARPSHTSQYLCASSGSGTGELFFGEGSRLTVL.

This clone is medium-sized in the sample. The genes are TRBV9 and TRBJ2-1, with TRBD1 matching 9 bases. J gave up 4 bases and V 4 bases, and 6 bases lay outside the gene matches. In germline, CDR1 is SGDLS, CDR2 YYNGEE. The CDR3 extends over 15 amino acids. CDR3 DNA: TGTGCCAGCAGCACCCGGGACAGGGATTACAATGAGCAGTTCTTC. Translated: CASSTRDRDYNEQFF.

The chain is built from TRBV15 and TRBJ1-2, with TRBD1 as a possible D gene (5 bases). Trimming took 2 bases from V and 6 from J, leaving 10 bases between them. This CDR3 is built from 13 residues. Germline V gene data show CDR1 as LNHNV and CDR2 as YYDKDF (reference sequence). The CDR3 region has the DNA TGTGCCACCAGCAGATTGGAGGGGAATGGCTACACCTTC. Residues: CATSRLEGNGYTF.

The CDR3 spells CASSKRDSSLEQFF. CDR3 in DNA: TGTGCCAGCAGCAAGCGAGACAGTTCCCTTGAGCAGTTCTTC. This chain links TRBV11-3 with TRBJ2-1; TRBD1 might be the D (5 bases). The CDR3 is 14 amino acids. V gave up 5 bases and J gave up 9 bases, with 17 bases separating them. Germline V gene lookup returns CDR1 SGHNT and CDR2 YENEEA.

This clone was seen just once. The V call is TRBV6-4, the J call TRBJ2-1; the match to TRBD2 covers 7 bases. CDR3 length: 14 amino acids. The V and J ends lost 4 bases and 6 bases, in that order; junction bases with no gene match: 6. CDR1 is MRHNA and CDR2 is SNTAGT in the germline V gene. In DNA, the CDR3 is TGTGCCAGCAGTGCCACTGGGGGGGTCAATGAGCAGTTCTTC. It is translated as CASSATGGVNEQFF.

The chain carries TRBV7-9 and TRBJ1-2; D gene ambiguous. Germline CDR1 and CDR2: SEHNR and FQNEAQ (reference sequence). Trimming shortened V by 2 bases and J by 3 bases, and 7 bases separated the two germline ends. The CDR3 has 13 amino acids. This chain's CDR3 is CASSLTPDYGYTF. The DNA of the CDR3 is TGTGCCAGCAGCTTAACACCCGACTATGGCTACACCTTC.

This clone was picked up one time. The chain links TRBV3-1 (or the pseudogene TRBV3-2) to TRBJ2-5; TRBD2 matches at 7 bases. Germline trimming cut 0 bases from V and 5 bases from J; bases unmatched to any gene: 9. The CDR3 is 16 residues long. The V gene's germline CDR1 is LGHDT and CDR2 YNNKEL (reference sequence). The DNA for the CDR3 is TGTGCCAGCAGCCAAGATACGGGAGGACCACGGGAGACCCAGTACTTC. This sequence encodes CASSQDTGGPRETQYF.